Each of the 19 T cell receptor beta chains below was sequenced from the same sample in a study of T-cell reconstitution after alpha-beta-depleted transplantation in children. Unique molecular identifiers tagged the TCRbeta library. From the PCR reads, TCRdb called clonotypes with MiXCR, one entry per CDR3 protein. The profile shows over 150,000 distinct CDR3 sequences, roughly 6.6% of them singletons. The sequences come from PBMCs, collected before TCRalphabeta/CD19-depleted stem cell transplant. These receptors all stem from a boy aged 2 to 9 with acute lymphoblastic leukemia, due to receive a stem cell transplant.

The chain has TRBV7-2 and TRBJ2-1; 8 bases fit TRBD2. V shed 5 bases, J shed 15 bases, and the junction held 18 bases outside the gene matches. The V gene's germline CDR1 is SGHTA and CDR2 FQGNSA. This CDR3 is 15 amino acids long. CDR3 in amino acids: CASSADGLAETSAFF. Written as DNA, the CDR3 is TGTGCCAGCAGCGCCGATGGACTAGCAGAGACGAGCGCGTTCTTC. The full variable domain, rest sourced from reference TRBV7-2 and TRBJ2-1, is GAGVSQSPSNKVTEKGKDVELRCDPISGHTALYWYRQSLGQGLEFLIYFQGNSAPDKSGLPSDRFSAERTGGSVSTLTIQRTQQEDSAVYLCASSADGLAETSAFFGPGTRLTVL.

This clonotype has a handful of counts. The genes are TRBV20-1 and TRBJ2-6; no firm D call. Trimming removed 6 bases at V and 4 bases at J, with 13 bases between. The CDR3 consists of 14 residues. Germline values: CDR1 DFQATT, CDR2 SNEGSKA (reference sequence). The CDR3 loop is CSAPIRSGANVLTF. The DNA for the CDR3 is TGCAGTGCGCCCATCAGGTCGGGGGCCAACGTCCTGACTTTC.

This clonotype was recorded many times. The gene calls are TRBV18 and TRBJ2-2, with a possible D match to TRBD2 (5 bases). The V gene's germline CDR1 is KGHSH and CDR2 LQKENI. With 1 base removed from V and 4 bases from J, the gap between germline ends came to 10 bases. This CDR3 comprises 15 residues. CDR3 protein: CASSPLRGFTGELFF. The CDR3 DNA sequence: TGTGCCAGCTCACCACTCAGAGGGTTCACCGGGGAGCTGTTTTTT.

This clonotype was recorded at least ten times. The gene calls are TRBV6-2 or TRBV6-3 and TRBJ2-2; 8 bases agree with TRBD2. After removal of 10 bases from V and 7 bases from J, the junction contained 8 bases not matched to a gene. The CDR3 extends over 13 amino acids. The germline gives CDR1 MNHEY, CDR2 SVGEGT. Here the CDR3 DNA reads TGTGCCACGGGGGGGGAGTACGACGGGGAGCTGTTTTTT. Residues: CATGGEYDGELFF.

This clonotype came up many times. The chain combines TRBV25-1 with TRBJ2-5; D is perhaps TRBD1 or TRBD2 (6 bases each). The CDR3 runs to 15 residues. From germline, CDR1 is MGHDK and CDR2 SYGVNS. Trimming shortened V by 1 base and J by 4 bases, and 13 bases separated the two germline ends. The CDR3 region has the DNA TGTGCCAGCAGTGAATCCCGGGGGCTGGGAGAGACCCAGTACTTC. It translates to CASSESRGLGETQYF.

This clonotype has ten or more counts. The rearrangement links TRBV3-1 to TRBJ2-2; no clear D. From germline, CDR1 is LGHDT and CDR2 YNNKEL (reference sequence). V was pared by 2 bases and J by 2 bases, with 3 bases between. This CDR3 region has 13 residues. CDR3 in DNA: TGTGCCAGCAGCCAATACAACACCGGGGAGCTGTTTTTT. Its translation: CASSQYNTGELFF.

In its sample, this clonotype was seen a few times. The J gene is TRBJ1-6, the V gene TRBV20-1, with 7 bases identical to TRBD1. Germline V gene sequence: CDR1 DFQATT, CDR2 SNEGSKA (reference sequence). This CDR3 has 15 residues. The V gene end was trimmed by 3 bases and the J gene end by 4 bases; junction bases not matched to a gene: 6. DNA for the CDR3: TGCAGTGCTAGCCCAGGGGGGGAATATAATTCACCCCTCCACTTT. Amino acids: CSASPGGEYNSPLHF.

As regards this clonotype: A single base separates this from a much larger clone, so it may be a read error. The final CDR3 position lacks the conserved phenylalanine or tryptophan, pointing to a likely read error. The chain links TRBV29-1 to TRBJ1-1; TRBD1 is a possible D gene (5 bases). The ends were cut back, 3 bases at V and 3 bases at J, with 11 bases in the middle. Germline V gives CDR1 SQVTM, CDR2 ANQGSEA. This CDR3 has 13 residues. This chain's CDR3 is CSVDRGDYTEAFC. The CDR3 DNA follows: TGCAGCGTTGATCGAGGGGACTACACTGAAGCTTTCTGT.

This clonotype was observed at least ten times. The CDR3 loop is CASSLTLGYEQYF. The CDR3 DNA is TGTGCCAGCAGCCTTACACTCGGCTACGAGCAGTACTTC. This chain links TRBV7-2 with TRBJ2-7; D ambiguous. Trimming cost V 5 bases and J 3 bases, with 11 bases left between them. This CDR3 spans 13 amino acids. Germline CDR1 reads SGHTA; CDR2 reads FQGNSA.

The chain employs TRBV28 and TRBJ2-7, with TRBD2 matching over 14 bases. Germline CDR1 reads MDHEN; CDR2 reads SYDVKM. CDR3 length equals 18 residues. V was pared by 5 bases and J by 6 bases, with 15 bases of the junction left unmatched. CDR3 sequence (DNA): TGTGCCAGCAGTCCTCCCGGGACTAGCGGGAGAGGATTGGCCGAGCAGTACTTC. The encoded protein is CASSPPGTSGRGLAEQYF.

Many counts were recorded for this clonotype. CDR3 loop: CASSPGILYEQYF. DNA for the CDR3: TGTGCCAGCAGTCCCGGGATCCTCTACGAGCAGTACTTC. This chain links TRBV28 with TRBJ2-7; weak D call: TRBD2 (5 bases). Deletions cut 5 bases from V and 3 bases from J, with 11 bases between. Germline lookup yields CDR1 MDHEN and CDR2 SYDVKM. The CDR3 runs 13 residues.

This clonotype was recorded at least ten times. This chain uses TRBV5-6 with TRBJ2-7, with 8 bases matching TRBD1. The junction had 1 base not matched to a gene; V was cut back by 0 bases and J by 2 bases. Germline-derived CDR1 and CDR2 are SGHDT and YYEEEE. This CDR3 is 14 amino acids long. CDR3 amino acids: CASSLGTGTYEQYF. The DNA for the CDR3 is TGTGCCAGCAGCTTGGGGACAGGGACCTACGAGCAGTACTTC.

The V gene is TRBV9, the J gene TRBJ2-7; D unresolved. The CDR3 sequence is 14 residues long. Per germline, CDR1 SGDLS and CDR2 YYNGEE. V dropped 1 base and J dropped 0 bases, with 8 bases sitting between them. The CDR3 is CASSVRASSYEQYF. Written as DNA, the CDR3 is TGTGCCAGCAGCGTACGAGCAAGCTCCTACGAGCAGTACTTC.

This clonotype was seen ten or more times. The chain's CDR3 is CAIQPGQGMRSYEQYF. DNA for the CDR3: TGTGCCATCCAACCGGGACAGGGGATGCGCTCCTACGAGCAGTACTTC. This chain joins TRBV10-3 and TRBJ2-7; 10 bases map to TRBD1. Germline V gene data show CDR1 as ENHRY and CDR2 as SYGVKD. Unmatched junction bases numbered 10, after V lost 8 bases and J lost 0 bases. The CDR3 extends over 16 amino acids.

This clonotype was observed many times. The rearrangement links TRBV20-1 to TRBJ2-7; no reliable D call. Germline V gives CDR1 DFQATT, CDR2 SNEGSKA (reference sequence). V was shortened by 1 base and J by 12 bases, with 19 bases between the two germline ends. This CDR3 region has 13 residues. The CDR3 DNA reads as TGCAGTGCTAGAGGGTCGGGTGGAACAATCATGTACTTC. It is translated as CSARGSGGTIMYF.

This clonotype was seen a few times. V usage is TRBV7-9 and J usage is TRBJ2-5; no clear D. The CDR3 extends over 15 amino acids. Germline V CDR1 and CDR2: SEHNR, FQNEAQ (reference sequence). V lost 2 bases and J 3 bases, leaving 13 bases between the germline ends. The CDR3 sequence: CASSLSHGPEETQYF. CDR3 sequence (DNA): TGTGCCAGCAGCTTATCCCACGGCCCCGAAGAGACCCAGTACTTC.

At least ten counts were recorded for this clonotype. V usage is TRBV28 and J usage is TRBJ2-7; TRBD1 matches at 10 bases. The CDR3 sequence is 16 residues long. CDR1 and CDR2 (germline): MDHEN, SYDVKM. Germline trimming cut 5 bases from V and 2 bases from J; bases unmatched to any gene: 9. Written as DNA, the CDR3 is TGTGCCAGCAGTCCCCCCGACAGGGGGCTGACCTACGAGCAGTACTTC. Amino acid sequence: CASSPPDRGLTYEQYF.

This clonotype was detected ten times or more. The V and J genes are TRBV2 and TRBJ2-1; unclear D gene. Germline V CDR1 and CDR2: SNHLY, FYNNEI. The length of the CDR3 is 14 residues. V lost 3 bases to trimming and J lost 8 bases, with 14 bases between them. This chain's CDR3 is CASSDLLVGDEQFF. CDR3 in DNA: TGTGCCAGCAGTGATCTGCTAGTTGGCGATGAGCAGTTCTTC.

This clonotype was detected ten times or more. This chain joins TRBV28 and TRBJ2-1, with 10 bases that match TRBD2. Germline loops: CDR1 MDHEN, CDR2 SYDVKM. Germline trimming cut 5 bases from V and 5 bases from J; bases unmatched to any gene: 6. The CDR3 contains 15 residues. CDR3 in amino acids: CASSPSGRAHNEQFF. The CDR3 nucleotides are TGTGCCAGCAGTCCAAGCGGGAGGGCCCACAATGAGCAGTTCTTC. Filled out from reference TRBV28 and TRBJ2-1, the complete variable domain reads DVKVTQSSRYLVKRTGEKVFLECVQDMDHENMFWYRQDPGLGLRLIYFSYDVKMKEKGDIPEGYSVSREKKERFSLILESASTNQTSMYLCASSPSGRAHNEQFFGPGTRLTVL.